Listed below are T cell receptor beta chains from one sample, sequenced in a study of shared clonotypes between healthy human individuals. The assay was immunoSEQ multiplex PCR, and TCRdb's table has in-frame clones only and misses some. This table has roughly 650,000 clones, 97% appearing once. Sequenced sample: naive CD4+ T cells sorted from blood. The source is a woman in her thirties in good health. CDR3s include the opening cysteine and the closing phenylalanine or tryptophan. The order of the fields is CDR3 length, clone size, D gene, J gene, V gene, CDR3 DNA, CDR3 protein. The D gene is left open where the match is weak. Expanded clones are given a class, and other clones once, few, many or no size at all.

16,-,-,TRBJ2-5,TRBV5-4,TGTGCCAGCAGCCCCAGCGGTGGGGGGAGTAGGGAGACCCAGTACTTC,CASSPSGGGSRETQYF
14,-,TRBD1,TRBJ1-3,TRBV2,TGTGCCAGCAGTTGGGACAGGGCAGGAAACACCATATATTTT,CASSWDRAGNTIYF
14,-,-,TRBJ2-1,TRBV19,TGTGCCAGTAGTAGACCGGGACTCGCCAATGAGCAGTTCTTC,CASSRPGLANEQFF
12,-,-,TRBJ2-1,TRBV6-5,TGTGCCAGCAGTTACACTGGTCGTGAGCAGTTCTTC,CASSYTGREQFF
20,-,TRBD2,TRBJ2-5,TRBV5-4,TGTGCCAGCAGCTTGGGACTAGCGGGATCCGGAGTCGGGTCCCCTGAGACCCAGTACTTC,CASSLGLAGSGVGSPETQYF
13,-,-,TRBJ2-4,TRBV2,TGTGCCAGCAGTGAAAGGGGTCCAAACATTCAGTACTTC,CASSERGPNIQYF
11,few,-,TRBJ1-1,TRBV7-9,TGTGCCAGCAGCGCCGACACTGAAGCTTTCTTT,CASSADTEAFF
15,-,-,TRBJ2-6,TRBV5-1,TGCGCCAGCAGCTTGGGGACTGCTGGGGCCAACGTCCTGACTTTC,CASSLGTAGANVLTF
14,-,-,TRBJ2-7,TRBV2,TGTGCCAGCCTACCGGGTCAACTTACGGGAGAGCAGTACTTC,CASLPGQLTGEQYF
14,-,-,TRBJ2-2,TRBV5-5,TGTGCCAGCAGCTTGGCCGGGGTCACCGGGGAGCTGTTTTTT,CASSLAGVTGELFF
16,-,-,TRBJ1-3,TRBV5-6,TGTGCCAGCAGCTTGAGAAGGCAGGGTGTTGGAAACACCATATATTTT,CASSLRRQGVGNTIYF
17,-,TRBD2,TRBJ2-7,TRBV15,TGTGCCACCAGCAGAGATCTGCTCGGCGGACTAGCCTACGAGCAGTACTTC,CATSRDLLGGLAYEQYF
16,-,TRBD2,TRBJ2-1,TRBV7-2,TGTGCCAGCAGCCCGATTCTAGCGGGAGGGCTTGGAGAGCAGTTCTTC,CASSPILAGGLGEQFF
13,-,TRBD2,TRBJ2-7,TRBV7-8,TGTGCCAGCAGCTGGACTAGGGCCTACGAGCAGTACTTC,CASSWTRAYEQYF
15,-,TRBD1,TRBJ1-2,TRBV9,TGTGCCAGCAGCGCACAGGGACAGGGAGGTGGTGGCTACACCTTC,CASSAQGQGGGGYTF
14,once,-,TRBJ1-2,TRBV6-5,TGTGCCAGCAGACCTTTCGACAGGAACTATGGCTACACCTTC,CASRPFDRNYGYTF
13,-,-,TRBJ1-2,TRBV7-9,TGTGCCAGCAGCCCCCCAGCCAACCAAGGCTACACCTTC,CASSPPANQGYTF
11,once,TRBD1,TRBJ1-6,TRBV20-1,TGCAGCGCTAACAGGGGACCACCCCTCCACTTT,CSANRGPPLHF
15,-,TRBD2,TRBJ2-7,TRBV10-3,TGTGCCATCAGTGCCAGGACTAGCGGGAGCCACGAGCAGTACTTC,CAISARTSGSHEQYF
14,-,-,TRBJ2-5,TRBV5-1,TGCGCCAGCAGCTTTGGACGGATCCAAGAGACCCAGTACTTC,CASSFGRIQETQYF
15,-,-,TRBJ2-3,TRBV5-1,TGCGCCAGCAGCGGTCGGACCGATAGCACAGATACGCAGTATTTT,CASSGRTDSTDTQYF
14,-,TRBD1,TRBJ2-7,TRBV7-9,TGTGCCAGCAGTTGGGGTTGGGGGACAGACGAGCAGTACTTC,CASSWGWGTDEQYF
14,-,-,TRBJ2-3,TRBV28,TGTGCCAGCAGTCGAGGACAGCCCACAGATACGCAGTATTTT,CASSRGQPTDTQYF
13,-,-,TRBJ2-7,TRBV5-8,TGTGCCAGCAGCTTGGGAAACGCCCGGGAGCAGTACTTC,CASSLGNAREQYF
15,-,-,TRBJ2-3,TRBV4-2,TGTGCCAGCAGCCAAGATTGGCAACTCACAGATACGCAGTATTTT,CASSQDWQLTDTQYF
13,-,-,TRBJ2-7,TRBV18,TGTGCCAGCTCACCCGATCGGTCCTACGAGCAGTACTTC,CASSPDRSYEQYF
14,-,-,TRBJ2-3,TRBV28,TGTGCCAGCAGTTCAGCAGGGGGAGGGAATACGCAGTATTTT,CASSSAGGGNTQYF
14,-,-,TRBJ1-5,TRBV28,TGTGCCAGCAGTTTTCGGTATAGCAATCAGCCCCAGCATTTT,CASSFRYSNQPQHF
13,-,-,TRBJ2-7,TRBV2,TGTGCCAGCAGAGACAGATTACAAGGGGAGCAGTACTTC,CASRDRLQGEQYF
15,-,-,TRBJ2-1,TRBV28,TGTGCCAGCAGTTTGGTGGGGGAGCCCTACAATGAGCAGTTCTTC,CASSLVGEPYNEQFF
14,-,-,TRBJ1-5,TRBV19,TGTGCCAGTAGTAATGTCGGCCTCAGGGGGCCCCAGCATTTT,CASSNVGLRGPQHF
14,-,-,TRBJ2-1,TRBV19,TGTGCCAGTAGTATCGGCACGAATAACAATGAGCAGTTCTTC,CASSIGTNNNEQFF
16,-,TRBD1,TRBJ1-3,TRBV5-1,TGCGCCAGCAGCAAAGACAGGGCGTCCTCTGGAAACACCATATATTTT,CASSKDRASSGNTIYF
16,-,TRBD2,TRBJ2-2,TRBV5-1,TGCGCCAGCAGCTTACTAGCGGGAGGGCCCACCGGGGAGCTGTTTTTT,CASSLLAGGPTGELFF
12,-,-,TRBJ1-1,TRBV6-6,TGTGCCAGCTGCGACCCGGGACACCTAACTTTCTTT,CASCDPGHLTFF
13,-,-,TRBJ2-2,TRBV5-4,TGTGCCAGCAGCTCCCCCGGGCGCGGGGAGCTGTTTTTT,CASSSPGRGELFF
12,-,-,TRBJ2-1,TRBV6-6,TGTGCCAGCAGTTACGGGTACAATGAGCAGTTCTTC,CASSYGYNEQFF
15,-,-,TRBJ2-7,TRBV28,TGTGCCAGCAGTTTGGGCAGCATCAGTTCCTACGAGCAGTACTTC,CASSLGSISSYEQYF
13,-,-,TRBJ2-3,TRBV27,TGTGCCAGCAGTACCTTACCCGCAGATACGCAGTATTTT,CASSTLPADTQYF
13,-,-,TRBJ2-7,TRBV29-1,TGCAGCGGGGGTTGGGTGGGAGGCGGGGAGCAGTACTTC,CSGGWVGGGEQYF
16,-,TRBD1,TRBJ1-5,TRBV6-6,TGTGCCAGCAGGCCGGAAGCGGGACAGGGGTTCCAGCCCCAGCATTTT,CASRPEAGQGFQPQHF
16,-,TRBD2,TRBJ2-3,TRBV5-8,TGTGCCAGCAGCTTGGCTTTAGCGGGAGAGGTAGATACGCAGTATTTT,CASSLALAGEVDTQYF
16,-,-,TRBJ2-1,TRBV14,TGTGCCAGCAGCCAAGATTCATTATGGGGTAACAATGAGCAGTTCTTC,CASSQDSLWGNNEQFF
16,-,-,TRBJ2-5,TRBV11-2,TGTGCCAGCAGCTTCAGGGTGGGGACCCCAGAAGAGACCCAGTACTTC,CASSFRVGTPEETQYF
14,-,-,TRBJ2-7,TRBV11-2,TGTGCCAGCAGCTTACGTCAGAACTTGTACGAGCAGTACTTC,CASSLRQNLYEQYF
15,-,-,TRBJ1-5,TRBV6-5,TGTGCCAGCAGCCTCGGCGGGGTTTTCAATCAGCCCCAGCATTTT,CASSLGGVFNQPQHF
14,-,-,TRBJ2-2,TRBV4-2,TGTGCCAGCAGCTTGGACAGCTACACCGGGGAGCTGTTTTTT,CASSLDSYTGELFF
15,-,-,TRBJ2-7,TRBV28,TGTGCCAGCAGTTCCCCCCCAGAAGGATCCTACGAGCAGTACTTC,CASSSPPEGSYEQYF
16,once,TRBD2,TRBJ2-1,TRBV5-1,TGCGCCAGCAGCCTCAACAGCATCAAGCGGGAGTATGAGCAGTTCTTC,CASSLNSIKREYEQFF
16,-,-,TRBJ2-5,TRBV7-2,TGTGCCAGCAGCCCCCGGACTGGCTCCTCGGGGGAGACCCAGTACTTC,CASSPRTGSSGETQYF
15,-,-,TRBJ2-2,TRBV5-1,TGCGCCAGCAGTCTGGACTTCGGAGGGGCCGGGGAGCTGTTTTTT,CASSLDFGGAGELFF
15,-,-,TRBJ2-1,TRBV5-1,TGCGCCAGTCAGATCCGGGTTAACTCCTACAATGAGCAGTTCTTC,CASQIRVNSYNEQFF
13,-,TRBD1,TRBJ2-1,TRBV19,TGTGCCAGTAGTAGGGACAGGGGGATCGGTCAGTTCTTC,CASSRDRGIGQFF
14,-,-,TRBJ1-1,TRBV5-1,TGCGCCAGCAGCTTGGAGCTCTGGGTCACTGAAGCTTTCTTT,CASSLELWVTEAFF